These 18 T cell receptor beta chains came from one sample sequenced in a study of cytomegalovirus exposure and HLA in healthy donors (dated by TCRdb to the late 2010s). The library was produced with the immunoSEQ multiplex PCR assay. For the multiplex PCR, a mixture combining 60 forward primers for TCR Vbeta segments and 13 reverse primers for TCR Jbeta segments was used. The table was pulled from immuneACCESS by TCRdb, which kept in-frame rearrangements only. Such tables lose some clones; where checked, under half of the loss comes from unresolved V genes, and the rest has no known cause. In this sample the table shows about 160,000 clones, approximately 85% of which occur a single time. Clones ranked in the top ten supply over 0.85% of the sample. What was sequenced was PBMCs. The receptors were gathered from a girl aged 2-10 years in good health and CMV-seropositive.

This chain links TRBV4-1 with TRBJ2-2, with TRBD1 as a possible D gene (6 bases). CDR3 length equals 15 residues. The germline V gene encodes CDR1 MGHRA and CDR2 YSYEKL. V was shortened by 6 bases and J by 4 bases, with 15 bases between the two germline ends. As DNA, the CDR3 is TGCGCCAGCAGTGTCGAACAGGGCCCCACCGGGGAGCTGTTTTTT. Protein product: CASSVEQGPTGELFF.

The J gene is TRBJ1-2, the V gene TRBV5-6; 9 bases match TRBD1. Germline CDR1 SGHDT, CDR2 YYEEEE. Unmatched junction bases numbered 9, after V lost 4 bases and J lost 8 bases. The CDR3 loop spans 14 amino acids. CDR3 loop: CASSIWTGADGYTF. CDR3 in DNA: TGTGCCAGCAGCATTTGGACAGGGGCCGACGGCTACACCTTC.

The chain is built from TRBV29-1 and TRBJ1-1; D is ambiguous. The CDR3 totals 11 residues. The V end was cut by 3 bases, the J end by 4 bases, with 6 bases between. Germline V CDR1 and CDR2: SQVTM, ANQGSEA. The CDR3 sequence is CSVDSSTEAFF. CDR3 nucleotides: TGCAGCGTTGATTCCAGCACTGAAGCTTTCTTT. The full variable domain, its missing parts supplied by reference TRBV29-1 and TRBJ1-1, is SAVISQKPSRDICQRGTSLTIQCQVDSQVTMMFWYRQQPGQSLTLIATANQGSEATYESGFVIDKFPISRPNLTFSTLTVSNMSPEDSSIYLCSVDSSTEAFFGQGTRLTVV.

This chain joins TRBV4-1 and TRBJ1-1; maybe TRBD1 (5 bases). Germline assignment: CDR1 MGHRA and CDR2 YSYEKL. This CDR3 has 16 amino acids. Trimming removed 4 bases from V and 0 bases from J, with 15 bases in between. The CDR3 reads CASSPVYGQLNTEAFF. DNA for the CDR3: TGCGCCAGCAGCCCTGTTTACGGACAACTGAACACTGAAGCTTTCTTT.

The chain carries TRBV6-6 and TRBJ1-3, with D uncertain. With 5 bases removed from V and 3 bases from J, the gap between germline ends came to 11 bases. In germline, CDR1 is MNHNY, CDR2 SVGAGI (reference sequence). The CDR3 sequence is 14 residues long. The CDR3 loop is CASSVSMVGNTIYF. CDR3 DNA: TGTGCCAGCAGTGTCTCTATGGTTGGAAACACCATATATTTT.

This chain connects TRBV28 to TRBJ2-1; TRBD2 matches 11 bases. Per the germline V gene, CDR1 is MDHEN and CDR2 is SYDVKM. The CDR3 runs to 15 residues. V trimming: 2 bases; J trimming: 6 bases; junction bases outside the gene matches: 3. The CDR3 loop reads CASSLGGLAANEQFF. In DNA form, the CDR3 reads TGTGCCAGCAGTTTAGGGGGACTAGCGGCCAATGAGCAGTTCTTC.

The rearrangement links TRBV11-3 to TRBJ1-5; no definite D call. CDR1 and CDR2 from the germline V gene are SGHNT and YENEEA. Trimming took 0 bases from V and 6 from J, leaving 6 bases between them. The CDR3 is made up of 13 amino acids. This CDR3 is CASSLDRIQPQHF. DNA for the CDR3: TGTGCCAGCAGCTTAGACAGGATTCAGCCCCAGCATTTT.

The chain is built from TRBV9 and TRBJ2-6; D uncertain. Trimming stripped 4 bases from V and 0 bases from J, with 5 bases between. There are 14 residues in the CDR3. Germline V CDR1 and CDR2: SGDLS, YYNGEE. The chain's CDR3 is CASSSSSGANVLTF. CDR3 nucleotides: TGTGCCAGCAGCTCGAGCTCTGGGGCCAACGTCCTGACTTTC.

The J gene is TRBJ2-6, the V gene TRBV30, with 8 bases that match TRBD1. The germline V gene encodes CDR1 GTSNPN and CDR2 SVGIG (reference sequence). This CDR3 is built from 18 residues. The junction had 7 bases not matched to a gene; V was cut back by 0 bases and J by 0 bases. The CDR3 reads CAWSVRAGGVSGANVLTF. In nucleotides, the CDR3 is TGTGCCTGGAGTGTACGGGCAGGGGGCGTCTCTGGGGCCAACGTCCTGACTTTC. Complete variable domain (other parts from reference TRBV30 and TRBJ2-6): SQTIHQWPATLVQPVGSPLSLECTVEGTSNPNLYWYRQAAGRGLQLLFYSVGIGQISSEVPQNLSASRPQDRQFILSSKKLLLSDSGFYLCAWSVRAGGVSGANVLTFGAGSRLTVL.

The V gene is TRBV4-1, the J gene TRBJ2-7, with D possibly TRBD2 on 6 matching bases. Trimming took off 4 bases at V and 2 bases at J, with 9 bases between the two ends. Germline V gene sequence: CDR1 MGHRA, CDR2 YSYEKL. This CDR3 is 13 amino acids long. The chain's CDR3 is CASSPGSPYEQYF. The CDR3 nucleotides are TGCGCCAGCAGCCCCGGGAGCCCCTACGAGCAGTACTTC.

V gene TRBV6-5 combines with J gene TRBJ2-5; 13 bases map to TRBD2. The CDR3 spans 15 residues. Germline CDR1 is MNHEY and CDR2 is SVGAGI. V dropped 4 bases and J dropped 5; count of bases not matched to a gene: 4. Here the CDR3 reads CASSLLAGGPETQYF. The CDR3, as DNA: TGTGCCAGCAGTTTACTAGCGGGAGGGCCGGAGACCCAGTACTTC.

The chain is built from TRBV4-2 and TRBJ2-6; maybe TRBD2 (6 bases). The CDR3 consists of 18 residues. Trimming left V 1 base short and J 0 bases short, with 13 bases between. CDR1 and CDR2 (germline): LGHNA, YNFKEQ. CDR3 in amino acids: CASSQGLEGSSGANVLTF. The CDR3 DNA follows: TGTGCCAGCAGCCAAGGTCTGGAGGGGAGCTCTGGGGCCAACGTCCTGACTTTC.

In this sample, this clone turned up once. This sequence joins TRBV2 and TRBJ2-3, with 8 bases matching TRBD2. The germline V gene encodes CDR1 SNHLY and CDR2 FYNNEI. V shed 7 bases and J 2 bases; nucleotides not matched to a gene: 2. The CDR3 totals 13 residues. The CDR3 loop is CASMREDTDTQYF. CDR3 nucleotide sequence: TGTGCCAGCATGCGGGAGGACACAGATACGCAGTATTTT.

The J gene is TRBJ2-3, the V gene TRBV5-1; the match to TRBD2 covers 8 bases. V was pared by 0 bases and J by 0 bases, with 12 bases of the junction left unmatched. This CDR3 is 19 amino acids long. Looked up from germline, CDR1 is SGHRS and CDR2 is YFSETQ. The CDR3 here is CASSLVRLAGTKSTDTQYF. The CDR3, as DNA: TGCGCCAGCAGCTTGGTAAGGCTAGCGGGCACAAAAAGCACAGATACGCAGTATTTT.

This clone has just one count. V gene TRBV5-4 combines with J gene TRBJ2-1, with D perhaps matching TRBD2 (5 bases). V lost 0 bases, J lost 9 bases, and 10 bases lay in between. This CDR3 has 13 residues. Germline V gene lookup returns CDR1 SGHNT and CDR2 YYREEE (reference sequence). Here the CDR3 reads CASSLEARGEQFF. Here the CDR3 DNA reads TGTGCCAGCAGCTTGGAGGCCCGGGGTGAGCAGTTCTTC.

This chain connects TRBV4-1 to TRBJ2-7; 10 nucleotides align to TRBD1. The CDR3 is made up of 15 amino acids. V shed 3 bases, J shed 4 bases, and the junction held 6 bases outside the gene matches. CDR1 and CDR2 (germline): MGHRA, YSYEKL. CDR3 coding DNA: TGCGCCAGCAGCCAGCCGGGACAGGGGATATACGAGCAGTACTTC. Translating gives CASSQPGQGIYEQYF.

The chain recombines TRBV7-3 with TRBJ2-4; D gene ambiguous. The germline V and J ends were trimmed by 2 bases and 0 bases, with 5 bases remaining between them. Germline loops: CDR1 SGHTA, CDR2 FQGTGA. This CDR3 is built from 14 residues. Here the CDR3 DNA reads TGTGCCAGCAGCTTAGAACTAGCCAAAAACATTCAGTACTTC. Its protein is CASSLELAKNIQYF. Looking up the rest from reference TRBV7-3 and TRBJ2-4 gives the full variable domain: GAGVSQTPSNKVTEKGKYVELRCDPISGHTALYWYRQSLGQGPEFLIYFQGTGAADDSGLPNDRFFAVRPEGSVSTLKIQRTERGDSAVYLCASSLELAKNIQYFGAGTRLSVL.

This chain joins TRBV28 and TRBJ2-5; 8 nucleotides match TRBD2. The CDR3 runs 18 residues. The J segment lost 4 bases and the V segment lost 1 base, leaving 14 bases of the junction unmatched. Germline V gives CDR1 MDHEN, CDR2 SYDVKM. The CDR3 loop is CASSLLTRRGGLAETQYF. The DNA of the CDR3 is TGTGCCAGCAGTTTATTAACTCGTCGCGGGGGGCTGGCAGAGACCCAGTACTTC.